Listed here are 25 T cell receptor beta chains from one sample, sequenced in a study of blood T cell repertoires in COVID-19. Generated by immunoSEQ multiplex PCR, the TCRdb table keeps only in-frame clones and is missing some. The repertoire holds around 81,000 clones, 85% seen once, with nearly 3.5% in the top ten. The sequenced sample was peripheral blood. Receptors were obtained from a man aged 45-65 years with acute or convalescent COVID-19.

This chain links TRBV30 with TRBJ1-1; D is possibly TRBD1 (5 bases). The CDR3 is 15 residues long. V gave up 0 bases and J gave up 11 bases, with 22 bases separating them. Germline V gene sequence: CDR1 GTSNPN, CDR2 SVGIG (reference sequence). The DNA of the CDR3 is TGTGCCTGGAGTGTACCGTACCTCGGAGGGGTGGAGGCTTTCTTT. It is translated as CAWSVPYLGGVEAFF.

The chain couples TRBV19 to TRBJ2-6; 9 nucleotides line up with TRBD2. The germline V gene has CDR1 LNHDA and CDR2 SQIVND (reference sequence). V lost 9 bases, J lost 2 bases, and 5 bases stayed unmatched. The CDR3 is made up of 15 amino acids. The CDR3: CASSSSGAGANVLTF. CDR3 coding DNA: TGTGCCAGCTCCTCTAGCGGGGCTGGGGCCAACGTCCTGACTTTC.

V and J are TRBV5-4 and TRBJ2-7; 10 bases map to TRBD2. The trim removed 6 bases at V and 5 bases at J, leaving 8 bases unmatched. Germline lookup yields CDR1 SGHNT and CDR2 YYREEE (reference sequence). This CDR3 contains 14 residues. The CDR3 here is CASTPQRGGHEQYF. The CDR3 DNA is TGTGCCAGCACCCCACAGCGGGGGGGCCACGAGCAGTACTTC.

The chain recombines TRBV28 with TRBJ1-1; D perhaps matches TRBD1 (5 bases). The germline CDR1 and CDR2 sequences are MDHEN and SYDVKM. The V end lost 2 bases, the J end lost 0 bases, and 10 bases lay between the germline ends. CDR3 size: 15 residues. Here the CDR3 DNA reads TGTGCCAGCAGTTTAGGAACAGGAGTGAACACTGAAGCTTTCTTT. Translation gives CASSLGTGVNTEAFF.

The chain is built from TRBV9 and TRBJ2-2; 7 positions match TRBD1. V shed 0 bases, J shed 0 bases, and the junction held 5 bases outside the gene matches. This CDR3 comprises 17 residues. Per germline, CDR1 SGDLS and CDR2 YYNGEE. In DNA form, the CDR3 reads TGTGCCAGCAGCGTAGCGGCAGGGGGATCGAACACCGGGGAGCTGTTTTTT. It yields the protein CASSVAAGGSNTGELFF.

This chain joins TRBV10-1 and TRBJ2-4, with TRBD1 matching over 12 bases. Germline CDR1 and CDR2: WNHNN and SYGVQD (reference sequence). Losses at the gene ends were 4 bases for V and 7 bases for J; bases not matched to a gene: 8. The CDR3 totals 16 residues. CDR3 sequence (DNA): TGCGCCAGCAGTGGGCCGGGACAGGGGGCGGTGAACATTCAGTACTTC. Its protein is CASSGPGQGAVNIQYF.

In nucleotides, the CDR3 is TGTGCCAGCAGAGGGACAGGGGACTTTTTGGAAGAGACCCAGTACTTC. Encoded protein: CASRGTGDFLEETQYF. This sequence joins TRBV28 and TRBJ2-5; 10 bases align to TRBD1. V shed 6 bases, J shed 3 bases, and the junction held 10 bases outside the gene matches. The germline V gene has CDR1 MDHEN and CDR2 SYDVKM. CDR3 length: 16 amino acids.

CDR3 sequence (DNA): TGTGCCATTAGAGGACAGTTCGCCACTGAAGCTTTCTTT. Encoded protein: CAIRGQFATEAFF. The rearrangement joins TRBV19 to TRBJ1-1; TRBD1 might be the D (6 bases). Germline-derived CDR1 and CDR2 are LNHDA and SQIVND (reference sequence). V shed 10 bases and J shed 4 bases, with 16 bases lying between them. This CDR3 has 13 residues.

This chain connects TRBV6-2 or TRBV6-3 to TRBJ1-4; D is perhaps TRBD1 (5 bases). Per germline, CDR1 MNHEY and CDR2 SVGEGT. The CDR3 covers 14 residues. The ends were cut back, 6 bases at V and 4 bases at J, with 12 bases in the middle. The CDR3 protein is CASSPMGLNEKLFF. CDR3 DNA sequence: TGTGCCAGCAGCCCCATGGGGCTTAATGAAAAACTGTTTTTT.

The chain joins TRBV10-3 to TRBJ2-2, with TRBD2 matching 15 bases. Germline CDR1 is ENHRY and CDR2 is SYGVKD. CDR3 length: 18 amino acids. The V gene end was trimmed by 5 bases and the J gene end by 0 bases; junction bases not matched to a gene: 4. The CDR3 nucleotides are TGTGCCATCAGTCCCGGGACTAGCGGGAGGCCGAACACCGGGGAGCTGTTTTTT. It specifies CAISPGTSGRPNTGELFF.

This clone was detected only a few times. The chain employs TRBV4-2 and TRBJ2-7; 8 bases line up with TRBD2. V shed 2 bases and J 2 bases; nucleotides not matched to a gene: 8. The CDR3 sequence is 16 residues long. Germline V CDR1 and CDR2: LGHNA, YNFKEQ. CDR3 in amino acids: CASSQRSGSQAYEQYF. The CDR3 DNA reads as TGTGCCAGCAGCCAAAGGAGCGGGAGCCAAGCCTACGAGCAGTACTTC.

This chain joins TRBV29-1 and TRBJ2-6; D gene ambiguous. V was shortened by 4 bases and J by 0 bases, with 13 bases between the two germline ends. Germline V gene lookup returns CDR1 SQVTM and CDR2 ANQGSEA. The CDR3 length is 16 residues. The DNA of the CDR3 is TGCAGCGTTGTTGAGAGCAACCCCTCTGGGGCCAACGTCCTGACTTTC. It is translated as CSVVESNPSGANVLTF.

This clone came up once. The genes are TRBV7-8 and TRBJ1-1; TRBD1 might be the D (5 bases). V was shortened by 4 bases and J by 8 bases, with 11 bases between the two germline ends. Germline assignment: CDR1 SGHVS and CDR2 FQNEAQ. The CDR3 runs 12 residues. The CDR3 spells CASSSYQGEAFF. The CDR3 DNA follows: TGTGCCAGCAGCTCTTACCAGGGCGAAGCTTTCTTT.

This clone occurred once. The chain employs TRBV27 and TRBJ1-4; TRBD1 might be the D (6 bases). Trimming cost V 0 bases and J 6 bases, with 11 bases left between them. CDR1 MNHEY and CDR2 SMNVEV come from the germline V gene (reference sequence). The CDR3 is made up of 15 amino acids. The CDR3 region is CASSLSGGADEKLFF. CDR3 nucleotide sequence: TGTGCCAGCAGTTTATCGGGGGGGGCTGATGAAAAACTGTTTTTT.

J is TRBJ1-5 and V is TRBV7-8; 8 bases line up with TRBD1. The CDR3 has 16 amino acids. Germline CDR1 SGHVS, CDR2 FQNEAQ. Germline trimming cut 1 base from V and 2 bases from J; bases unmatched to any gene: 4. The CDR3: CASSLVGQGGNQPQHF. The CDR3 DNA is TGTGCCAGCAGCTTAGTCGGACAGGGCGGCAATCAGCCCCAGCATTTT.

The V and J genes are TRBV5-6 and TRBJ2-2; a possible D gene is TRBD2 (5 bases). The V end lost 4 bases, the J end lost 8 bases, and 12 bases lay between the germline ends. This CDR3 comprises 13 residues. Germline CDR1 SGHDT, CDR2 YYEEEE. In DNA form, the CDR3 reads TGTGCCAGCAGCGCTAGCTTTTCAGGGGAGCTGTTTTTT. This gives the protein CASSASFSGELFF.

V is TRBV19 and J is TRBJ1-2, with no clear D. This CDR3 has 13 amino acids. Germline CDR1 reads LNHDA; CDR2 reads SQIVND (reference sequence). V was pared by 3 bases and J by 2 bases, with 7 bases between. The CDR3 bases are TGTGCCAGTAGTATGGGCAGCAACTATGGCTACACCTTC. Its protein is CASSMGSNYGYTF.

V gene TRBV28 combines with J gene TRBJ1-1; no reliable D call. The ends were cut back, 7 bases at V and 3 bases at J, with 15 bases in the middle. Per germline, CDR1 MDHEN and CDR2 SYDVKM. The CDR3 loop spans 14 amino acids. CDR3 amino acids: CASMPGSRDTEAFF. CDR3 DNA: TGTGCCAGCATGCCGGGAAGTAGGGACACTGAAGCTTTCTTT.

The CDR3 spells CATSRDRVTYEQYF. DNA for the CDR3: TGTGCCACCAGCAGAGACAGGGTTACCTACGAGCAGTACTTC. This chain joins TRBV15 and TRBJ2-7, with a possible D match to TRBD1 (5 bases). The ends were cut back, 0 bases at V and 2 bases at J, with 8 bases in the middle. This CDR3 region has 14 residues. Looked up from germline, CDR1 is LNHNV and CDR2 is YYDKDF (reference sequence).

This clone was observed a few times. The chain has TRBV5-1 and TRBJ2-2; TRBD2 agrees at 9 bases. The CDR3 runs to 15 residues. V dropped 0 bases and J dropped 5; count of bases not matched to a gene: 2. Per the germline V gene, CDR1 is SGHRS and CDR2 is YFSETQ. CDR3 loop: CASSLGLAGTGELFF. The DNA for the CDR3 is TGCGCCAGCAGCTTGGGTCTAGCGGGAACCGGGGAGCTGTTTTTT.

V and J are TRBV12-3 or TRBV12-4 and TRBJ1-1; D not certain. This CDR3 spans 12 amino acids. V was trimmed by 6 bases and J by 4 bases, leaving 9 bases between them. The CDR3 protein is CASSQAGTEAFF. DNA of the CDR3: TGTGCCAGCAGCCAGGCCGGCACTGAAGCTTTCTTT.

The chain links TRBV5-6 to TRBJ2-5; D not certain. CDR1 and CDR2 from the germline V gene are SGHDT and YYEEEE. The ends were cut back, 4 bases at V and 0 bases at J, with 7 bases in the middle. The CDR3 runs 13 residues. This CDR3 reads CASSPDNQETQYF. CDR3 nucleotides: TGTGCCAGCAGCCCCGACAACCAAGAGACCCAGTACTTC. The full variable domain, completed using reference TRBV5-6 and TRBJ2-5, is DAGVTQSPTHLIKTRGQQVTLRCSPKSGHDTVSWYQQALGQGPQFIFQYYEEEERQRGNFPDRFSGHQFPNYSSELNVNALLLGDSALYLCASSPDNQETQYFGPGTRLLVL.

This chain connects TRBV11-3 to TRBJ2-3, with D perhaps TRBD1 (5 bases). There are 16 residues in the CDR3. Germline lookup yields CDR1 SGHNT and CDR2 YENEEA. Trimming stripped 3 bases from V and 6 bases from J, with 19 bases between. The CDR3 DNA is TGTGCCAGCAGCTTTTACGCAGGGAAGGAGAAGGATACGCAGTATTTT. This sequence encodes CASSFYAGKEKDTQYF.

This clone was seen only a few times. This CDR3 reads CAISPQQGDYGYTF. The CDR3 nucleotides read TGTGCCATCAGTCCTCAACAGGGGGACTATGGCTACACCTTC. This chain joins TRBV10-3 and TRBJ1-2, with TRBD1 identical over 8 bases. The germline gives CDR1 ENHRY, CDR2 SYGVKD. The length of the CDR3 is 14 residues. V dropped 5 bases and J dropped 3; count of bases not matched to a gene: 5.

The chain recombines TRBV5-1 with TRBJ2-7, with TRBD1 identical over 8 bases. Germline loops: CDR1 SGHRS, CDR2 YFSETQ. CDR3 length equals 15 residues. The V segment lost 3 bases and the J segment 3 bases; nucleotides outside the gene matches: 8. CDR3 DNA: TGCGCCAGCAGCTCGAACGGACAGGGTTTCTACGAGCAGTACTTC. Translating it yields CASSSNGQGFYEQYF. The complete variable domain, with remaining parts taken from reference TRBV5-1 and TRBJ2-7, reads KAGVTQTPRYLIKTRGQQVTLSCSPISGHRSVSWYQQTPGQGLQFLFEYFSETQRNKGNFPGRFSGRQFSNSRSEMNVSTLELGDSALYLCASSSNGQGFYEQYFGPGTRLTVT.